The 29 T cell receptor beta chains in this list originate from one sample, sequenced in a study of OX40 agonist ivuxolimab in advanced cancers. Data came from immunoSEQ multiplex PCR; TCRdb stores just in-frame clones and leaves some out. This table has tens of thousands of clones, 87% appearing once. The specimen was CD4+ or CD8+ T cells sorted from blood, collected in a trial of the OX40 agonist ivuxolimab. These receptors were obtained from an adult with an advanced solid tumor such as melanoma, head and neck, liver or kidney cancer.

The V and J genes are TRBV11-2 and TRBJ2-3; perhaps TRBD1 as D (6 bases). V lost 0 bases to trimming and J lost 13 bases, with 11 bases between them. This CDR3 comprises 12 residues. The germline gives CDR1 SGHAT, CDR2 FQNNGV. The CDR3 sequence: CASSLERTVKYF. CDR3 bases: TGTGCCAGCAGCTTAGAGAGGACAGTGAAGTATTTT. The full variable domain, with the rest looked up from reference TRBV11-2 and TRBJ2-3, is EAGVAQSPRYKIIEKRQSVAFWCNPISGHATLYWYQQILGQGPKLLIQFQNNGVVDDSQLPKDRFSAERLKGVDSTLKIQPAKLEDSAVYLCASSLERTVKYFGPGTRLTVL.

This clone was picked up a small number of times. This chain uses TRBV5-6 with TRBJ1-2; D is possibly TRBD1 (5 bases). The CDR3 has 14 amino acids. Germline V lookup: CDR1 SGHDT, CDR2 YYEEEE. Trimming pared 4 bases from V and 4 bases from J, leaving 14 bases between. The CDR3 spells CASSISGTAYGYTF. In nucleotides, the CDR3 is TGTGCCAGCAGCATCTCCGGGACGGCCTATGGCTACACCTTC. The variable domain in full, completed from reference TRBV5-6 and TRBJ1-2, reads DAGVTQSPTHLIKTRGQQVTLRCSPKSGHDTVSWYQQALGQGPQFIFQYYEEEERQRGNFPDRFSGHQFPNYSSELNVNALLLGDSALYLCASSISGTAYGYTFGSGTRLTVV.

The V gene is TRBV9, the J gene TRBJ1-5; D is unclear. Deletions cut 2 bases from V and 6 bases from J, with 12 bases between. Germline V gives CDR1 SGDLS, CDR2 YYNGEE. The CDR3 spans 14 residues. The CDR3 coding sequence is TGTGCCAGCAGCGTGTTCGGGTTCGGTCAGCCCCAGCATTTT. It codes for CASSVFGFGQPQHF.

V and J are TRBV5-4 and TRBJ1-5; possible D gene TRBD1, 5 bases. The V end lost 4 bases, the J end lost 5 bases, and 10 bases lay between the germline ends. The CDR3 has 13 amino acids. Germline CDR1 and CDR2: SGHNT and YYREEE (reference sequence). The CDR3 coding sequence is TGTGCCAGCAGCACCGACAGCCATCAGCCCCAGCATTTT. It encodes CASSTDSHQPQHF.

The chain uses TRBV5-4 and TRBJ2-1; D call uncertain. V shed 0 bases and J shed 7 bases, with 5 bases lying between them. CDR1 is SGHNT and CDR2 is YYREEE in the germline V gene (reference sequence). This CDR3 contains 12 residues. The CDR3 nucleotides are TGTGCCAGCAGCTTGGCCGGGAATGAGCAGTTCTTC. Protein product: CASSLAGNEQFF. Drawing the rest from reference TRBV5-4 and TRBJ2-1, the complete variable domain is ETGVTQSPTHLIKTRGQQVTLRCSSQSGHNTVSWYQQALGQGPQFIFQYYREEENGRGNFPPRFSGLQFPNYSSELNVNALELDDSALYLCASSLAGNEQFFGPGTRLTVL.

The chain combines TRBV10-1 with TRBJ2-7; D ambiguous. From germline, CDR1 is WNHNN and CDR2 SYGVQD (reference sequence). The CDR3 is 13 amino acids. Trimming stripped 10 bases from V and 2 bases from J, with 15 bases between. The chain's CDR3 is CATSYSGTYEQYF. Written as DNA, the CDR3 is TGCGCCACATCATATTCCGGAACCTACGAGCAGTACTTC.

The rearrangement joins TRBV2 to TRBJ2-1; 9 positions match TRBD2. V shed 6 bases and J 5 bases; nucleotides not matched to a gene: 8. Germline V CDR1 and CDR2: SNHLY, FYNNEI. The CDR3 loop spans 15 amino acids. The CDR3, as DNA: TGTGCCAGCAGAGACAATAGCGGGAGAAACAATGAGCAGTTCTTC. Amino acids: CASRDNSGRNNEQFF. The full variable domain, completed using reference TRBV2 and TRBJ2-1, is EPEVTQTPSHQVTQMGQEVILRCVPISNHLYFYWYRQILGQKVEFLVSFYNNEISEKSEIFDDQFSVERPDGSNFTLKIRSTKLEDSAMYFCASRDNSGRNNEQFFGPGTRLTVL.

As regards this clone: One end of the junction does not line up with germline, which may come from a read error. This chain joins TRBV4-2 and TRBJ1-2, with D possibly being TRBD1 (6 bases). Germline lookup yields CDR1 LGHNA and CDR2 YNFKEQ. The CDR3 contains 14 residues. CDR3 coding DNA: TGTGCCAGCAGCCAAGAAGGCACAGGGAAGATGGCTTGGTTC. Protein product: CASSQEGTGKMAWF.

This chain connects TRBV15 to TRBJ1-6; D not resolved. Germline CDR1 is LNHNV and CDR2 is YYDKDF (reference sequence). The V end was cut by 0 bases, the J end by 10 bases, with 7 bases between. The CDR3 loop spans 13 amino acids. The CDR3 bases are TGTGCCACCAGCAGAGAATTAAGGTCACCCCTCCACTTT. Translated: CATSRELRSPLHF.

The chain combines TRBV6-5 with TRBJ2-6; D ambiguous. V dropped 7 bases and J dropped 1 base, with 5 bases sitting between them. Germline V CDR1 and CDR2: MNHEY, SVGAGI. There are 13 residues in the CDR3. CDR3 sequence reads: CASNKSGANVLTF. CDR3 DNA: TGTGCCAGCAATAAATCTGGGGCCAACGTCCTGACTTTC.

J is TRBJ2-1 and V is TRBV30; D is undetermined. The length of the CDR3 is 15 residues. Germline V gene data show CDR1 as GTSNPN and CDR2 as SVGIG (reference sequence). The V end was cut by 0 bases, the J end by 3 bases, with 12 bases between. The CDR3 DNA follows: TGTGCCTGGAGTGTACTTGCAACTGGCTACAATGAGCAGTTCTTC. Its protein is CAWSVLATGYNEQFF.

V is TRBV5-4 and J is TRBJ2-5; D is undetermined. The CDR3 totals 16 residues. CDR1 is SGHNT, CDR2 YYREEE, per germline (reference sequence). Trimming shortened V by 3 bases and J by 0 bases, and 15 bases separated the two germline ends. CDR3 region: CASSSISSVDQETQYF. The CDR3 DNA follows: TGTGCCAGCAGCTCGATCAGTTCCGTCGACCAAGAGACCCAGTACTTC.

This clone showed up just a few times. CDR3 residues: CASSVEAGEVQYF. Written as DNA, the CDR3 is TGCGCCAGCAGTGTTGAAGCGGGAGAGGTGCAGTACTTC. The chain joins TRBV10-1 to TRBJ2-7, with 8 positions matching TRBD2. Germline CDR1 reads WNHNN; CDR2 reads SYGVQD (reference sequence). The CDR3 length is 13 residues. V shed 4 bases, J shed 9 bases, and the junction held 8 bases outside the gene matches.

This chain connects TRBV18 to TRBJ1-1; D perhaps matches TRBD1 (6 bases). V shed 6 bases and J shed 3 bases, with 11 bases lying between them. Per germline, CDR1 KGHSH and CDR2 LQKENI. The CDR3 consists of 13 residues. The CDR3 reads CASSQRGDTEAFF. DNA of the CDR3: TGTGCCAGCTCGCAAAGGGGGGACACTGAAGCTTTCTTT.

V usage is TRBV11-2 and J usage is TRBJ1-3, with D perhaps TRBD1 (5 bases). The germline V gene has CDR1 SGHAT and CDR2 FQNNGV. Trimming took off 5 bases at V and 2 bases at J, with 10 bases between the two ends. The CDR3 spans 14 residues. The DNA of the CDR3 is TGTGCCAGCAGCCAGACAGTTACTGGAAACACCATATATTTT. Encoded protein: CASSQTVTGNTIYF.

V gene TRBV14 combines with J gene TRBJ2-1; possibly TRBD2 for D (5 bases). This CDR3 has 14 residues. Trimming cost V 5 bases and J 3 bases, with 11 bases left between them. From germline, CDR1 is SGHDN and CDR2 FVKESK. CDR3: CASSKGDYYNEQFF. As DNA, the CDR3 is TGTGCCAGCAGCAAGGGCGACTACTACAATGAGCAGTTCTTC.

The V gene is TRBV25-1, the J gene TRBJ2-1, with 12 bases lining up with TRBD1. Trimming took 5 bases from V and 8 from J; bases not matched to a gene: 7. Germline lookup yields CDR1 MGHDK and CDR2 SYGVNS. The CDR3 runs 15 residues. This CDR3 is CASSKGQGANHEQFF. Here the CDR3 DNA reads TGTGCCAGCAGTAAGGGACAGGGGGCGAATCATGAGCAGTTCTTC.

The chain has TRBV27 and TRBJ2-3; the match to TRBD2 covers 7 bases. The CDR3 runs 14 residues. Germline V CDR1 and CDR2: MNHEY, SMNVEV (reference sequence). Trimming at V came to 3 bases and at J to 2 bases, leaving 2 bases not matched to a gene. The CDR3 bases are TGTGCCAGCAGTTTCGGGGACTACACAGATACGCAGTATTTT. Its translation: CASSFGDYTDTQYF.

The genes are TRBV2 and TRBJ2-2; 9 bases line up with TRBD1. CDR1 is SNHLY, CDR2 FYNNEI, per germline. The CDR3 length is 15 residues. Germline trimming cut 5 bases from V and 5 bases from J; bases unmatched to any gene: 6. The chain's CDR3 is CASSNRDRVTGELFF. As DNA, the CDR3 is TGTGCCAGCAGTAACCGGGACAGGGTGACCGGGGAGCTGTTTTTT.

This clone has a single count. V usage is TRBV19 and J usage is TRBJ2-7, with D maybe TRBD1 (6 bases). Trimming took off 7 bases at V and 2 bases at J, with 15 bases between the two ends. Germline V gene sequence: CDR1 LNHDA, CDR2 SQIVND (reference sequence). The CDR3 totals 14 residues. Here the CDR3 reads CASKRTEDTYEQYF. Here the CDR3 DNA reads TGTGCCAGTAAGAGGACAGAGGATACCTACGAGCAGTACTTC. The full variable domain, rest sourced from reference TRBV19 and TRBJ2-7, is DGGITQSPKYLFRKEGQNVTLSCEQNLNHDAMYWYRQDPGQGLRLIYYSQIVNDFQKGDIAEGYSVSREKKESFPLTVTSAQKNPTAFYLCASKRTEDTYEQYFGPGTRLTVT.

The chain is built from TRBV6-1 and TRBJ1-5, with D maybe TRBD1 (5 bases). The CDR3 covers 14 residues. CDR1 and CDR2 (germline): MNHNS, SASEGT. With 4 bases removed from V and 1 base from J, the gap between germline ends came to 8 bases. CDR3 nucleotides: TGTGCCAGCAGTGGTTGGGACAGCAATCAGCCCCAGCATTTT. This translates into CASSGWDSNQPQHF.

V is TRBV4-3 and J is TRBJ1-4; D uncertain. Between the trimmed V and J ends, which lost 0 bases and 0 bases, there was a span of 8 bases. The V gene's germline CDR1 is LGHNA and CDR2 YSLEER. The CDR3 is 16 residues long. The CDR3 nucleotides are TGCGCCAGCAGCCAAGACCCCCGTGCAACTAATGAAAAACTGTTTTTT. This sequence encodes CASSQDPRATNEKLFF.

The chain uses TRBV30 and TRBJ1-1; D perhaps matches TRBD1 (6 bases). This CDR3 comprises 11 residues. Germline CDR1 is GTSNPN and CDR2 is SVGIG (reference sequence). Trimming pared 6 bases from V and 2 bases from J, leaving 7 bases between. In DNA form, the CDR3 reads TGTGCCTGCAGGGGCAACACTGAAGCTTTCTTT. It translates to CACRGNTEAFF.

V and J are TRBV5-1 and TRBJ1-1, with D unresolved. Germline CDR1 reads SGHRS; CDR2 reads YFSETQ. The CDR3 is 13 amino acids. V was pared by 3 bases and J by 0 bases, with 6 bases between. CDR3 DNA sequence: TGCGCCAGCAGCTGGAAGATGAACACTGAAGCTTTCTTT. Amino acids: CASSWKMNTEAFF.

This chain connects TRBV27 to TRBJ2-5; 9 bases agree with TRBD1. The germline V gene has CDR1 MNHEY and CDR2 SMNVEV (reference sequence). J gave up 0 bases and V 3 bases, and 2 bases lay outside the gene matches. This CDR3 is 15 amino acids long. The CDR3 here is CASSFDRGYQETQYF. As DNA, the CDR3 is TGTGCCAGCAGTTTCGACAGGGGGTACCAAGAGACCCAGTACTTC.

The J gene is TRBJ1-5, the V gene TRBV19; D might be TRBD1 (6 bases). The CDR3 is made up of 14 amino acids. CDR1 LNHDA and CDR2 SQIVND come from the germline V gene (reference sequence). V was trimmed by 5 bases and J by 4 bases, leaving 12 bases between them. In DNA, the CDR3 is TGTGCCAGTAGTCAGGGACACCCAAATCAGCCCCAGCATTTT. This translates into CASSQGHPNQPQHF.

The chain couples TRBV29-1 to TRBJ2-3; D remains ambiguous. The CDR3 covers 12 residues. Germline V gives CDR1 SQVTM, CDR2 ANQGSEA. With 4 bases removed from V and 4 bases from J, the gap between germline ends came to 9 bases. Here the CDR3 DNA reads TGCAGCGTTGGACGGCAGTCAGATACGCAGTATTTT. Amino acid sequence: CSVGRQSDTQYF.

This clone has just one count. The chain carries TRBV11-3 and TRBJ2-3, with D perhaps TRBD2 (6 bases). The CDR3 loop spans 14 amino acids. V dropped 4 bases and J dropped 4 bases, with 12 bases sitting between them. The germline V gene has CDR1 SGHNT and CDR2 YENEEA. This CDR3 reads CASSYAGIADTQYF. The CDR3 DNA follows: TGTGCCAGCAGCTATGCGGGGATCGCAGATACGCAGTATTTT. The entire variable domain, with the rest obtained from reference TRBV11-3 and TRBJ2-3, is as follows: EAGVVQSPRYKIIEKKQPVAFWCNPISGHNTLYWYLQNLGQGPELLIRYENEEAVDDSQLPKDRFSAERLKGVDSTLKIQPAELGDSAVYLCASSYAGIADTQYFGPGTRLTVL.

This clone appeared once. CDR3 loop: CASSPTGEPYEQYF. DNA of the CDR3: TGCGCCAGCAGCCCGACAGGAGAGCCTTACGAGCAGTACTTC. The chain carries TRBV5-1 and TRBJ2-7, with D possibly matching TRBD1 (6 bases). Trimming left V 4 bases short and J 4 bases short, with 15 bases between. CDR1 SGHRS and CDR2 YFSETQ come from the germline V gene. The CDR3 sequence is 14 residues long.